Below, 30 T cell receptor beta chains from the same sample are listed, as sequenced in a study of brain T cells in children with intractable seizures (dated by TCRdb to about 2021). The time point tag for this specimen amounts to: resected brain tissue, or blood drawn just prior to surgery. Receptor amplification or capture employed the immunoSEQ multiplex PCR assay. Imported from immuneACCESS, the table was reduced by TCRdb to in-frame sequences with V and J called. These copies leave out some clones; in studies compared against another copy, an unresolved V gene accounts for under half, and the cause of the remainder is not known. A total of 80,000 or so clones appear in this sample, 85% to 95% of them only once. The ten largest clones represent about 1.4% of the sample. The sample in question was peripheral blood, obtained at surgery. All receptors derive from a boy younger than two with tuberous sclerosis and intractable seizures.

This clone came up once. The genes are TRBV30 and TRBJ1-2; perhaps TRBD1 as D (5 bases). Germline V lookup: CDR1 GTSNPN, CDR2 SVGIG (reference sequence). This CDR3 is built from 14 residues. The V end was cut by 4 bases, the J end by 0 bases, with 12 bases between. CDR3 protein: CAWKGASSNYGYTF. Here the CDR3 DNA reads TGTGCCTGGAAAGGGGCTAGTTCTAACTATGGCTACACCTTC.

This chain joins TRBV4-2 and TRBJ2-1; 7 positions match TRBD2. With 1 base clipped from V and 5 bases from J, the junction kept 8 bases outside the gene matches. The germline CDR1 and CDR2 sequences are LGHNA and YNFKEQ. The CDR3 covers 16 residues. CDR3 nucleotide sequence: TGTGCCAGCAGCCAAGCCCCCGCTAGCGGCGACAATGAGCAGTTCTTC. It yields the protein CASSQAPASGDNEQFF.

V and J are TRBV5-1 and TRBJ2-2; the D gene could be TRBD1 or TRBD2 (6 bases each). Germline CDR1 SGHRS, CDR2 YFSETQ. The ends were cut back, 3 bases at V and 4 bases at J, with 7 bases in the middle. This CDR3 contains 13 residues. The CDR3 is CASSWGATGELFF. CDR3 coding DNA: TGCGCCAGCAGCTGGGGGGCCACCGGGGAGCTGTTTTTT.

V and J are TRBV19 and TRBJ2-1; D may be TRBD2 (6 bases). The V end lost 3 bases, the J end lost 5 bases, and 14 bases lay between the germline ends. Per germline, CDR1 LNHDA and CDR2 SQIVND (reference sequence). The CDR3 runs to 15 residues. In nucleotides, the CDR3 is TGTGCCAGTAGTATTCGGCGGGGCCCCAACAATGAGCAGTTCTTC. Protein: CASSIRRGPNNEQFF.

The rearrangement joins TRBV27 to TRBJ1-4, with 9 nucleotides matching TRBD1. The germline V gene encodes CDR1 MNHEY and CDR2 SMNVEV (reference sequence). This CDR3 region has 14 residues. The junction had 7 bases not matched to a gene; V was cut back by 6 bases and J by 8 bases. The CDR3: CASSPGQGVEKLFF. CDR3 DNA: TGTGCCAGCAGCCCGGGACAGGGCGTCGAAAAACTGTTTTTT. The complete variable domain, with remaining parts taken from reference TRBV27 and TRBJ1-4, reads EAQVTQNPRYLITVTGKKLTVTCSQNMNHEYMSWYRQDPGLGLRQIYYSMNVEVTDKGDVPEGYKVSRKEKRNFPLILESPSPNQTSLYFCASSPGQGVEKLFFGSGTQLSVL.

The chain couples TRBV28 to TRBJ2-4; TRBD2 matches 8 bases. This CDR3 has 16 amino acids. Trimming removed 7 bases from V and 7 bases from J; junction bases left unmatched: 15. Germline CDR1 and CDR2: MDHEN and SYDVKM. CDR3 bases: TGTGCCAGCAAAGGGGTAGCGGGAAGAGTTAGGAACATTCAGTACTTC. Amino acids: CASKGVAGRVRNIQYF.

This clone was seen only once. The CDR3 DNA reads TGTGCCATCAGTGGGGGTAGGATAGTAGCGGGAGCTTACAATGAGCAGTTCTTC. It translates to CAISGGRIVAGAYNEQFF. The chain links TRBV10-3 to TRBJ2-1; TRBD2 matches at 9 bases. With 4 bases clipped from V and 4 bases from J, the junction kept 14 bases outside the gene matches. The CDR3 is 18 residues long. Germline CDR1 is ENHRY and CDR2 is SYGVKD.

This chain connects TRBV20-1 to TRBJ2-5; possibly TRBD2 for D (7 bases). The CDR3 is 15 residues long. Germline V lookup: CDR1 DFQATT, CDR2 SNEGSKA (reference sequence). Trimming cost V 3 bases and J 6 bases, with 20 bases left between them. The CDR3 sequence is CSASGSGGRLKTQYF. CDR3 nucleotides: TGCAGTGCTAGTGGGTCGGGGGGCCGTTTGAAGACCCAGTACTTC.

For the CDR3, the DNA is TGTGCCAGCAGCCCAACGACTAGCGGGAGGGGGGATACGCAGTATTTT. Protein: CASSPTTSGRGDTQYF. The chain links TRBV3-1 (or the pseudogene TRBV3-2) to TRBJ2-3, with TRBD2 identical over 14 bases. Germline trimming cut 4 bases from V and 6 bases from J; bases unmatched to any gene: 6. This CDR3 has 16 amino acids. CDR1 is LGHDT and CDR2 is YNNKEL in the germline V gene (reference sequence).

CDR3 sequence reads: CASSISFGGPRGGTQYF. The CDR3, as DNA: TGTGCCAGTAGTATAAGTTTCGGCGGGCCACGCGGGGGTACGCAGTATTTT. The V call is TRBV19, the J call TRBJ2-3; TRBD2 aligns across 7 bases. The CDR3 totals 17 residues. In germline, CDR1 is LNHDA, CDR2 SQIVND (reference sequence). The junction had 16 bases not matched to a gene; V was cut back by 2 bases and J by 8 bases.

The V gene is TRBV18, the J gene TRBJ2-7; D uncertain. The CDR3 extends over 13 amino acids. V lost 4 bases to trimming and J lost 2 bases, with 9 bases between them. The V gene's germline CDR1 is KGHSH and CDR2 LQKENI. The CDR3 DNA sequence: TGTGCCAGCTCACGGTACAGTACCTACGAGCAGTACTTC. Translation: CASSRYSTYEQYF.

J is TRBJ2-5 and V is TRBV5-4, with 10 bases lining up with TRBD2. Germline CDR1 reads SGHNT; CDR2 reads YYREEE (reference sequence). The CDR3 loop spans 17 amino acids. V trimming: 0 bases; J trimming: 5 bases; junction bases outside the gene matches: 10. CDR3 DNA sequence: TGTGCCAGCAGCTTGGCGTCTAGCGGGAGAGGACGGGAGACCCAGTACTTC. Translating gives CASSLASSGRGRETQYF.

The chain recombines TRBV7-8 with TRBJ1-4; D unresolved. Trimming cost V 0 bases and J 5 bases, with 13 bases left between them. From germline, CDR1 is SGHVS and CDR2 FQNEAQ. The CDR3 sequence is 16 residues long. The chain's CDR3 is CASSLATGPRNEKLFF. The CDR3 DNA reads as TGTGCCAGCAGCTTAGCGACGGGCCCCCGAAATGAAAAACTGTTTTTT.

This chain joins TRBV7-3 and TRBJ2-3; 7 bases line up with TRBD2. V lost 1 base to trimming and J lost 1 base; unmatched junction nucleotides: 5. The CDR3 extends over 16 amino acids. Germline assignment: CDR1 SGHTA and CDR2 FQGTGA. CDR3 coding DNA: TGTGCCAGCAGCTTAAACAAGCGGGGAGGCACAGATACGCAGTATTTT. Translated, it gives CASSLNKRGGTDTQYF.

The chain links TRBV28 to TRBJ1-1; perhaps TRBD1 as D (5 bases). V lost 8 bases and J 1 base, leaving 8 bases between the germline ends. The CDR3 sequence is 12 residues long. Germline CDR1 and CDR2: MDHEN and SYDVKM. CDR3 loop: CASGGGNTEAFF. The CDR3 nucleotides are TGTGCCAGCGGGGGAGGGAACACTGAAGCTTTCTTT.

The CDR3 spells CASSPYPVHTDTQYF. CDR3 coding DNA: TGTGCCAGCAGCCCTTACCCAGTCCACACAGATACGCAGTATTTT. This chain joins TRBV5-4 and TRBJ2-3; D unclear. The V gene's germline CDR1 is SGHNT and CDR2 YYREEE (reference sequence). This CDR3 is built from 15 residues. V was pared by 4 bases and J by 2 bases, with 14 bases between.

The chain carries TRBV5-8 and TRBJ1-1; no firm D call. The V end lost 2 bases, the J end lost 0 bases, and 8 bases lay between the germline ends. The CDR3 sequence is 14 residues long. Germline V gene lookup returns CDR1 SGHTS and CDR2 YDEGEE. CDR3 sequence reads: CASSLGMMNTEAFF. As DNA, the CDR3 is TGTGCCAGCAGCTTAGGGATGATGAACACTGAAGCTTTCTTT.

The chain combines TRBV30 with TRBJ2-1, with a possible D match to TRBD1 (5 bases). This CDR3 comprises 13 residues. V was cut by 8 bases and J by 4 bases, with 15 bases left in between. Germline V gene sequence: CDR1 GTSNPN, CDR2 SVGIG (reference sequence). The CDR3 spells CAGAATTYNEQFF. The CDR3 DNA follows: TGTGCCGGGGCCGCGACAACTTACAATGAGCAGTTCTTC. The complete variable domain, with remaining parts taken from reference TRBV30 and TRBJ2-1, reads SQTIHQWPATLVQPVGSPLSLECTVEGTSNPNLYWYRQAAGRGLQLLFYSVGIGQISSEVPQNLSASRPQDRQFILSSKKLLLSDSGFYLCAGAATTYNEQFFGPGTRLTVL.

The J gene is TRBJ1-6, the V gene TRBV7-9; no firm D call. Trimming cost V 5 bases and J 4 bases, with 18 bases left between them. This CDR3 region has 17 residues. Germline V gene lookup returns CDR1 SEHNR and CDR2 FQNEAQ (reference sequence). The CDR3 bases are TGTGCCAGCAGCAACCTCCCGGGCGGGGAGTATAATTCACCCCTCCACTTT. Translating it yields CASSNLPGGEYNSPLHF.

This clone was recorded only once. V usage is TRBV2 and J usage is TRBJ1-2; a weak D match, TRBD1 (6 bases). The CDR3 is 15 amino acids. Trimming stripped 5 bases from V and 0 bases from J, with 13 bases between. The germline V gene has CDR1 SNHLY and CDR2 FYNNEI. The CDR3: CASSFRDKPNYGYTF. CDR3 bases: TGTGCCAGCAGTTTCCGGGACAAACCTAACTATGGCTACACCTTC.

This rearrangement joins TRBV7-2 to TRBJ2-5; D unresolved. Trimming took 5 bases from V and 4 from J, leaving 8 bases between them. Germline V lookup: CDR1 SGHTA, CDR2 FQGNSA. The CDR3 extends over 12 amino acids. The CDR3 coding sequence is TGTGCCAGCAGCGCAAGTGTAGAGACCCAGTACTTC. It translates to CASSASVETQYF.

The rearrangement uses TRBV27 and TRBJ2-3, with a tentative D call TRBD2 (6 bases). This CDR3 region has 16 residues. Germline V CDR1 and CDR2: MNHEY, SMNVEV (reference sequence). Trimming removed 7 bases from V and 2 bases from J, with 19 bases in between. This chain's CDR3 is CASTQGTGGITDTQYF. The CDR3 DNA reads TGTGCCAGCACTCAGGGAACGGGCGGGATCACAGATACGCAGTATTTT.

The chain is built from TRBV4-1 and TRBJ2-3; unclear D gene. Trimming stripped 0 bases from V and 4 bases from J, with 17 bases between. Germline CDR1 reads MGHRA; CDR2 reads YSYEKL. The length of the CDR3 is 17 residues. The CDR3 DNA is TGCGCCAGCAGCCAAGATCGATGGGCCGAACTGTCAGATACGCAGTATTTT. This encodes CASSQDRWAELSDTQYF.

V is TRBV4-2 and J is TRBJ2-7; tentatively, D is TRBD2 (5 bases). There are 15 residues in the CDR3. V dropped 0 bases and J dropped 3 bases, with 12 bases sitting between them. Per the germline V gene, CDR1 is LGHNA and CDR2 is YNFKEQ. CDR3 sequence reads: CASSQELLAGYEQYF. CDR3 nucleotides: TGTGCCAGCAGCCAAGAGCTGCTAGCTGGCTACGAGCAGTACTTC.

The V and J genes are TRBV30 and TRBJ2-1, with no clear D. V shed 5 bases and J shed 5 bases, with 7 bases lying between them. Germline V gene data show CDR1 as GTSNPN and CDR2 as SVGIG (reference sequence). The CDR3 has 11 residues. The CDR3 spells CAWVSHNEQFF. The CDR3 coding sequence is TGTGCCTGGGTCTCTCACAATGAGCAGTTCTTC.

The chain employs TRBV4-1 and TRBJ2-6, with a weak D call TRBD1 (6 bases). Trimming cost V 5 bases and J 0 bases, with 8 bases left between them. Germline CDR1 MGHRA, CDR2 YSYEKL. The CDR3 totals 15 residues. The CDR3 bases are TGCGCCAGCAGCTCGGACAGCTCTGGGGCCAACGTCCTGACTTTC. Its translation: CASSSDSSGANVLTF.

V is TRBV28 and J is TRBJ2-1, with 8 bases aligning to TRBD2. This CDR3 is built from 18 residues. Germline CDR1 is MDHEN and CDR2 is SYDVKM. J gave up 0 bases and V 2 bases, and 9 bases lay outside the gene matches. CDR3 loop: CASSLKARGRFSYNEQFF. CDR3 coding DNA: TGTGCCAGCAGTTTAAAAGCTCGCGGGAGGTTCTCCTACAATGAGCAGTTCTTC. The entire variable domain, with the rest obtained from reference TRBV28 and TRBJ2-1, is as follows: DVKVTQSSRYLVKRTGEKVFLECVQDMDHENMFWYRQDPGLGLRLIYFSYDVKMKEKGDIPEGYSVSREKKERFSLILESASTNQTSMYLCASSLKARGRFSYNEQFFGPGTRLTVL.

The V call is TRBV29-1, the J call TRBJ2-1; D unresolved. From germline, CDR1 is SQVTM and CDR2 ANQGSEA. Between the trimmed V and J ends, which lost 7 bases and 4 bases, there was a span of 14 bases. CDR3 length equals 13 residues. This CDR3 reads CSALLSQYNEQFF. The CDR3 nucleotides read TGCAGCGCCTTACTAAGCCAGTACAATGAGCAGTTCTTC.

The CDR3 coding sequence is TGTGCCAGCAGTCTAACCGGGACTAGCGGGAACAATGAGCAGTTCTTC. This codes for CASSLTGTSGNNEQFF. V gene TRBV6-6 combines with J gene TRBJ2-1; 13 bases agree with TRBD2. CDR3 length: 16 residues. Germline trimming cut 5 bases from V and 5 bases from J; bases unmatched to any gene: 6. Germline CDR1 is MNHNY and CDR2 is SVGAGI (reference sequence).

The CDR3 DNA is TGTGCCAGCTCATTGCAGGGTGTAATCACTGAAGCTTTCTTT. Amino acid sequence: CASSLQGVITEAFF. The gene calls are TRBV18 and TRBJ1-1; a possible D gene is TRBD1 (5 bases). Deletions cut 5 bases from V and 4 bases from J, with 14 bases between. The V gene's germline CDR1 is KGHSH and CDR2 LQKENI. The CDR3 contains 14 residues.